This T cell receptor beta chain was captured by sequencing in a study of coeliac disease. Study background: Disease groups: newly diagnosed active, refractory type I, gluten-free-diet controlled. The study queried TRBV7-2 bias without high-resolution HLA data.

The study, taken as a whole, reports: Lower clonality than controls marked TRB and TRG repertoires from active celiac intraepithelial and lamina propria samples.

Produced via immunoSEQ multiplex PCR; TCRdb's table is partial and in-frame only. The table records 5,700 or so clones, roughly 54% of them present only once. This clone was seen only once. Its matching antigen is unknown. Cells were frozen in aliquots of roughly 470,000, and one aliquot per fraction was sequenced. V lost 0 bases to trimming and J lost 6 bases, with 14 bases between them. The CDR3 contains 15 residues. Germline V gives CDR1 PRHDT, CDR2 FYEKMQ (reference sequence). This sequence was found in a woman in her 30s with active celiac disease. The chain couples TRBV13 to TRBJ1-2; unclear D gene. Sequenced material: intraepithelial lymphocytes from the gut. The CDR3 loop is CASSLGLASSHGYTF. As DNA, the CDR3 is TGTGCCAGCAGCTTAGGCCTCGCAAGCTCCCATGGCTACACCTTC.